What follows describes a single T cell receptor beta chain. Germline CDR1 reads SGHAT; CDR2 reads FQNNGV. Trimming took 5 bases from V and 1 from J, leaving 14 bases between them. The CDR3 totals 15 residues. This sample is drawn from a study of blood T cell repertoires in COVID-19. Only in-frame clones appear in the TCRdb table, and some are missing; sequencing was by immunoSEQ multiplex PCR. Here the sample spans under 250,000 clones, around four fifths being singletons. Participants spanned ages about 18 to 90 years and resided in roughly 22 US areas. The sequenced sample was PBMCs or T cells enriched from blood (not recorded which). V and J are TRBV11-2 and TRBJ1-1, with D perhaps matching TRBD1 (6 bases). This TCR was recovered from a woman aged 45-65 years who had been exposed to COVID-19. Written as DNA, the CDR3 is TGTGCCAGCAGCACCGGACGGGGGGCGAACACTGAAGCTTTCTTT. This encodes CASSTGRGANTEAFF.